This T cell receptor beta chain derives from a study of cytomegalovirus exposure and HLA in healthy donors. Study-level information: There were 85 million or so unique TCRs (from HLA-typed donors) in an early data release.

Comment on this clone: The target antigen is unknown.

Vbeta (60) and Jbeta (13) primers were used in the PCR. Authors' data handling: Roughly 12 million of some 80 million unique TCR beta chains were shared, per a later count. This table comes from immunoSEQ multiplex PCR, and its TCRdb copy is limited to in-frame clones, with some not included. D and trimming were read from the DNA, whereas the V and J calls and clone size are those reported in that table. The sample has 150,000 or so clones; roughly 80% are singletons. Broader study findings: A few chains tied to CMV proved CMV antigen-specific in vitro. A classifier reportedly called cytomegalovirus status with high sensitivity and specificity.

V dropped 1 base and J dropped 3; count of bases not matched to a gene: 3. Germline values: CDR1 SEHNR, CDR2 FQNEAQ (reference sequence). The CDR3 sequence is 15 residues long. Sequencing used PBMCs. This sequence joins TRBV7-9 and TRBJ2-7, with 10 bases lining up with TRBD1. This TCR was sampled from a woman in her late teens or twenties in good health and CMV-seronegative. The CDR3 sequence is CASSLEGTGDYEQYF. The CDR3 DNA sequence: TGTGCCAGCAGCTTAGAAGGGACAGGGGACTACGAGCAGTACTTC.